One T cell receptor beta chain is described in this entry. The sample comes from a study of glioma-infiltrating T cells after dendritic cell vaccination. Libraries were prepared by immunoSEQ multiplex PCR; TCRdb keeps only in-frame clonotypes and omits some of them. In the table there are over 80,000 clones, 70% to 90% of which are singletons. This CDR3 is 15 amino acids long. From germline, CDR1 is SGHAT and CDR2 FQNNGV. J gave up 4 bases and V 5 bases, and 9 bases lay outside the gene matches. Only patients with spare fresh-frozen tumor and over two years of follow-up were included. The origin of this receptor is a human donor with glioblastoma. The source was blood, collected before dendritic cell vaccination. The V call is TRBV11-2, the J call TRBJ1-1; 8 bases are shared with TRBD1. In DNA, the CDR3 is TGTGCCAGCAGCACGTGGACAGGGCGCATCACTGAAGCTTTCTTT. Translation gives CASSTWTGRITEAFF.